The 8 T cell receptor beta chains below come from one sample, sequenced in a study of PD-1 blockade in mismatch repair-deficient tumors. Method: immunoSEQ multiplex PCR; TCRdb's copy keeps in-frame clones and lacks some. This sample has about 68,000 clones; about 78% occur once, and the top ten carry 4.5% to 7%. The sequenced sample was peripheral blood, obtained 2 weeks after starting pembrolizumab. These receptors all come from an adult with mismatch repair-deficient cancer.

The CDR3 is CASSAITGVPPYGYTF. CDR3 nucleotide sequence: TGTGCCAGCAGCGCAATCACAGGGGTCCCCCCCTATGGCTACACCTTC. The chain uses TRBV2 and TRBJ1-2; 7 nucleotides agree with TRBD1. Unmatched junction bases numbered 14, after V lost 6 bases and J lost 4 bases. The CDR3 is made up of 16 amino acids. Germline V gives CDR1 SNHLY, CDR2 FYNNEI.

V and J are TRBV4-3 and TRBJ2-5; TRBD1 matches 7 bases. V trimming: 4 bases; J trimming: 5 bases; junction bases outside the gene matches: 10. The CDR3 loop spans 15 amino acids. Germline assignment: CDR1 LGHNA and CDR2 YSLEER. CDR3 nucleotide sequence: TGCGCCAGCAGCCGCACAGTTGACAGGGCCGAGACCCAGTACTTC. Protein product: CASSRTVDRAETQYF.

The chain recombines TRBV11-3 with TRBJ2-2, with unresolved D. Germline V gene sequence: CDR1 SGHNT, CDR2 YENEEA. The ends were cut back, 5 bases at V and 10 bases at J, with 8 bases in the middle. This CDR3 region has 11 residues. The CDR3 DNA reads as TGTGCCAGCAGCGCCCAGATGGAGCTGTTTTTT. It is translated as CASSAQMELFF.

This chain links TRBV6-1 with TRBJ1-1, with unresolved D. Germline CDR1 reads MNHNS; CDR2 reads SASEGT. V lost 6 bases and J 2 bases, leaving 16 bases between the germline ends. This CDR3 has 15 residues. CDR3 nucleotides: TGTGCCAGCAGGTGGTCGGGGAGGGCTAACACTGAAGCTTTCTTT. Encoded protein: CASRWSGRANTEAFF.

The chain carries TRBV12-5 and TRBJ1-2; 11 bases agree with TRBD1. Germline lookup yields CDR1 LGHNT and CDR2 FRNRAP. Trimming took 5 bases from V and 1 from J; bases not matched to a gene: 9. The CDR3 is 17 amino acids. For the CDR3, the DNA is TGTGCTAGTGGTCGGAGGGACAGGGGGGACTTTAACTATGGCTACACCTTC. Encoded protein: CASGRRDRGDFNYGYTF.

The rearrangement uses TRBV10-3 and TRBJ2-7, with D hard to call. From germline, CDR1 is ENHRY and CDR2 SYGVKD. V lost 7 bases to trimming and J lost 10 bases, with 20 bases between them. This CDR3 contains 13 residues. The CDR3 coding sequence is TGTGCCATCACCGCCGAAACAAGCTACGGTCAGTACTTC. It specifies CAITAETSYGQYF.

The chain carries TRBV23-1 and TRBJ1-2, with D perhaps TRBD1 (5 bases). TRBV23-1 is placed among ORFs of uncertain function. The V and J ends lost 4 bases and 5 bases respectively, with 14 bases between them. The length of the CDR3 is 14 residues. The CDR3 nucleotides are TGCGCCAGCAGTCGCCGGGACCTCAGGTATGGCTACACCTTC. Translation: CASSRRDLRYGYTF.

The table lists this clone with a few counts. The chain has TRBV7-9 and TRBJ2-5; the D call may be TRBD1 or TRBD2 (5 bases each). Per germline, CDR1 SEHNR and CDR2 FQNEAQ (reference sequence). The CDR3 has 14 amino acids. Here the CDR3 DNA reads TGTGTCCTAAGAGGGGACCCTCGGTGGGAGACCCAGTACTTC. The encoded protein is CVLRGDPRWETQYF.